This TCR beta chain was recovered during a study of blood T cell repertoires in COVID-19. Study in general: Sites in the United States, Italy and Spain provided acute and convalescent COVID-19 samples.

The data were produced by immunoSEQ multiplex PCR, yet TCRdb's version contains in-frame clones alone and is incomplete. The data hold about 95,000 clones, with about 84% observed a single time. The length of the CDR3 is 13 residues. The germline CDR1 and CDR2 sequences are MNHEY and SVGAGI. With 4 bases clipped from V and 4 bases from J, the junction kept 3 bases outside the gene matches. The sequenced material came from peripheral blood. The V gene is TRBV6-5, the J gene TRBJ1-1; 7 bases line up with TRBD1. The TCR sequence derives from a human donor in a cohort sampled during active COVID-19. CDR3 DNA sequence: TGTGCCAGCAGTTGGGCAGGGGGCACTGAAGCTTTCTTT. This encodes CASSWAGGTEAFF.